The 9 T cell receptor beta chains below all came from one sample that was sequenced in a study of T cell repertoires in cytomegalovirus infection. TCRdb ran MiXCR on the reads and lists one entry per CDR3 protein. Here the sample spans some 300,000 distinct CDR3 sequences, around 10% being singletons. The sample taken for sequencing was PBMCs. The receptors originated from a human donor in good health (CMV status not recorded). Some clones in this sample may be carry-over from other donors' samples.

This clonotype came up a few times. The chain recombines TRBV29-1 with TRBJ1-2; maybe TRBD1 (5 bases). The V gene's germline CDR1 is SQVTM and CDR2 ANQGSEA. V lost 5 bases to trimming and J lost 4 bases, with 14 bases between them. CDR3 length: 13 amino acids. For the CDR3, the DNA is TGCAGCGTTCCGGGACGGGGACCCTATGGCTACACCTTC. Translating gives CSVPGRGPYGYTF.

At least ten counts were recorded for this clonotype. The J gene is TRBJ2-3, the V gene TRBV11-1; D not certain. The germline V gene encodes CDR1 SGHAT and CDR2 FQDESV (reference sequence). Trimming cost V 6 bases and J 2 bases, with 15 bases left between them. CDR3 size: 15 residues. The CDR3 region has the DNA TGTGCCAGCAGGGATAGGACGGAACCCACAGATACGCAGTATTTT. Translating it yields CASRDRTEPTDTQYF.

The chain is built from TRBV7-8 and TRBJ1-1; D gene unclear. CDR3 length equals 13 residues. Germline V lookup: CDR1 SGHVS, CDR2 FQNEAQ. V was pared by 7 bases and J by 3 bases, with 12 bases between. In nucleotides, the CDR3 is TGTGCCAGCATCATTACCAAGGACACTGAAGCTTTCTTT. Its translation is CASIITKDTEAFF.

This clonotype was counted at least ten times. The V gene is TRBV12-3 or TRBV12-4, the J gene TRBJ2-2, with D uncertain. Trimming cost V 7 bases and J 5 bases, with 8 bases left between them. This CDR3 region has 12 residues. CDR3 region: CASNIGTGELFF. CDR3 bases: TGTGCCAGCAATATCGGAACCGGGGAGCTGTTTTTT.

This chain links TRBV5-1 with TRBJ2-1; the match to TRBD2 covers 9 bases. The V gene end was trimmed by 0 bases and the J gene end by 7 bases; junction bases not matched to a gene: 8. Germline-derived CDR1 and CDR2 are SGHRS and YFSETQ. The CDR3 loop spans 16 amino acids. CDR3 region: CASSLGGGGALNEQFF. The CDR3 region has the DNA TGCGCCAGCAGCTTGGGAGGCGGGGGGGCCTTGAATGAGCAGTTCTTC. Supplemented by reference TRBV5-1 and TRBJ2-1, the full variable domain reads KAGVTQTPRYLIKTRGQQVTLSCSPISGHRSVSWYQQTPGQGLQFLFEYFSETQRNKGNFPGRFSGRQFSNSRSEMNVSTLELGDSALYLCASSLGGGGALNEQFFGPGTRLTVL.

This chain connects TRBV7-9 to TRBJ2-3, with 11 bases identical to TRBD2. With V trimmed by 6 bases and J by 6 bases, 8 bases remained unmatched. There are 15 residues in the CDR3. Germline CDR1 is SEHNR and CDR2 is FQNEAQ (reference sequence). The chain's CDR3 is CASRDSGGAEDTQYF. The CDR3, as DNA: TGTGCCAGCAGGGATAGCGGGGGGGCCGAGGATACGCAGTATTTT.

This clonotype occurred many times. CDR3 DNA: TGCAGCGTTGACTCAGGGGCCGGGGAAAAACTGTTTTTT. Translating it yields CSVDSGAGEKLFF. The chain uses TRBV29-1 and TRBJ1-4, with TRBD1 as a possible D gene (6 bases). Trimming removed 3 bases from V and 8 bases from J, with 13 bases in between. Germline V gene sequence: CDR1 SQVTM, CDR2 ANQGSEA. The CDR3 is made up of 13 amino acids.

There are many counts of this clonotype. CDR3 DNA: TGTGCCAGCAGGATCTCTGGGGCCAACGTCCTGACTTTC. Translated, it gives CASRISGANVLTF. V and J are TRBV5-4 and TRBJ2-6; no definite D call. This CDR3 has 13 amino acids. Trimming left V 5 bases short and J 0 bases short, with 3 bases between. The germline V gene encodes CDR1 SGHNT and CDR2 YYREEE (reference sequence).

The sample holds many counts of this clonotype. CDR3 nucleotide sequence: TGTGCCAGCACCCTGGAAGGCTCTCAGCCCCAGCATTTT. Translation gives CASTLEGSQPQHF. The chain links TRBV12-3 or TRBV12-4 to TRBJ1-5; D gene uncertain. With 7 bases removed from V and 6 bases from J, the gap between germline ends came to 13 bases. This CDR3 spans 13 amino acids.